This TCR beta chain was documented in a study of siplizumab effects on memory and regulatory T cells. General study results and limits: Proliferating Tregs from siplizumab cultures lacked functional confirmation of suppression. Memory cells seemed less diverse than naive T cells, which seemed major alloresponse contributors. Under siplizumab, an average around 64% of mappable alloreactive CD4+ clones were Treg-derived, compared with 26.9% in controls.

Repertoires were generated with immunoSEQ multiplex PCR, while TCRdb's copy carries only in-frame clones and drops some. The table records 99,000 or so clones, over 90% of them present only once. Points on this clone: Its specificity is not known.

From germline, CDR1 is SEHNR and CDR2 FQNEAQ (reference sequence). The CDR3 totals 15 residues. Deletions cut 3 bases from V and 6 bases from J, with 15 bases between. Input material: Tregs sorted from blood. This receptor was identified in a human donor in good health. The V and J genes are TRBV7-9 and TRBJ2-4; D is tentatively TRBD1 or TRBD2 (5 bases each). The CDR3 DNA is TGTGCCAGCAGCTTGGGTCAGGGACGGCGAAACATTCAGTACTTC. Translated: CASSLGQGRRNIQYF.